This TCR beta chain was found in a study of CD8+ T cells in alopecia areata. Following extraction, RNA underwent reverse transcription to cDNA, which served as the sequencing template. The method was immunoSEQ multiplex PCR; TCRdb's version includes in-frame clones alone and lacks a portion of them. The table lists approximately 100,000 clones, 60% of them singletons. Trimming cost V 0 bases and J 8 bases, with 11 bases left between them. Germline CDR1 MGHDK, CDR2 SYGVNS. CDR3 size: 15 residues. The treatment is: oral pan-JAK inhibitor, 5-10 mg twice daily. The sequenced sample was CD8+ T cells sorted from blood, obtained at approximately week 56, from a patient treated with tofacitinib. This TCR derives from a human donor with alopecia areata. The gene calls are TRBV25-1 and TRBJ1-6; D call uncertain. The CDR3 is CASSEYATSDSPLHF. In DNA, the CDR3 is TGTGCCAGCAGTGAATACGCTACCTCGGATTCACCCCTCCACTTT.